This TCR beta chain was observed in a study of shared clonotypes between healthy human individuals. Study information: CD8 memory received one plate per donor, CD8 naive two, CD4 memory three and CD4 naive three.

Authors' methods: Quality scores were absent from the junction-only immunoSEQ sequences, so filtering differed. Produced via immunoSEQ multiplex PCR; TCRdb's table is partial and in-frame only. V, J and clone size were drawn from that table, and D and trimming were deduced from the DNA. Here the sample spans 900,000 to 1,200,000 clones, about 84% being singletons. Sequenced: memory CD4+ T cells from PBMCs. Subset denoted: CD45RA-negative fraction. This receptor was obtained from a man in his late teens or twenties in good health. Some clones in this sample may be carry-over from other donors' samples.

CDR3 DNA: TGTGCCAGTAGTAAAGTCCGGACAGGGACGGATGAGCAGTTCTTC. It translates to CASSKVRTGTDEQFF. V gene TRBV19 combines with J gene TRBJ2-1; 8 bases align to TRBD1. V shed 4 bases and J 8 bases; nucleotides not matched to a gene: 10. The germline V gene encodes CDR1 LNHDA and CDR2 SQIVND (reference sequence). The CDR3 covers 15 residues.